A selection of T cell receptor beta chains follows, all from one sample in a study of blood T cell repertoires in COVID-19. Assay used: immunoSEQ multiplex PCR; TCRdb lists only in-frame clones, some missing. The repertoire holds 350,000 to 500,000 clones, with over 75% as singletons. The sample comprised PBMCs or T cells enriched from blood (not recorded which). The receptors come from a woman aged 18-35 years who had been exposed to COVID-19. CDR3s include the opening cysteine and the closing phenylalanine or tryptophan. D genes are given only for firm matches. Clone size, where shown, is once, few, many, or a class for clones that have expanded.

>TRBJ1-1|-|TRBV7-8|-
CASSLASTTVNTEAFF
TGTGCCAGCAGCTTAGCTAGTACGACTGTGAACACTGAAGCTTTCTTT
>TRBJ2-7|-|TRBV7-9|-
CASSLASHNYEQYF
TGTGCCAGCAGCTTAGCGTCACATAACTACGAGCAGTACTTC
>TRBJ2-2|TRBD1|TRBV4-3|-
CASSQSPGQGGRELFF
TGCGCCAGCAGCCAGAGTCCGGGACAGGGGGGGAGGGAGCTGTTTTTT
>TRBJ2-7|-|TRBV7-6|-
CASSLWFRDEQYF
TGTGCCAGCAGCTTATGGTTTCGGGACGAGCAGTACTTC
>TRBJ2-3|TRBD2|TRBV25-1|-
CASSGEREGRFSTDTQYF
TGTGCCAGCTCAGGGGAGCGGGAGGGCCGATTTAGCACAGATACGCAGTATTTT
>TRBJ2-7|-|TRBV12-2|-
CARAGLAGDEQYF
TGTGCAAGGGCGGGACTAGCTGGAGACGAGCAGTACTTC
>TRBJ2-3|TRBD2|TRBV29-1|-
CSVHSLETSSPDTDTQYF
TGCAGCGTCCATAGCCTGGAGACTAGCTCTCCTGACACAGATACGCAGTATTTT
>TRBJ1-1|-|TRBV5-1|once
CASSESRTEAFF
TGCGCCAGCAGCGAAAGCAGGACTGAAGCTTTCTTT
>TRBJ2-7|-|TRBV9|-
CASSPGYSLYEQYF
TGTGCCAGCAGCCCCGGGTACTCTCTCTACGAGCAGTACTTC
>TRBJ1-2|TRBD1|TRBV30|-
CAWGNPRGPGRANF
TGTGCCTGGGGGAATCCGAGGGGGCCCGGGCGGGCTAACTTC
>TRBJ2-7|-|TRBV3-1/TRBV3-2|-
CASSQVESYEQYF
TGTGCCAGCAGCCAAGTGGAGTCATACGAGCAGTACTTC
>TRBJ1-3|-|TRBV12-3/TRBV12-4|-
CASSFYSRNTIYF
TGTGCCAGCAGTTTCTATTCCCGTAACACCATATATTTT
>TRBJ2-2|-|TRBV24-1|-
CATIQGRGSKRTGELFF
TGTGCCACCATCCAAGGCAGGGGCTCAAAAAGGACCGGGGAGCTGTTTTTT
>TRBJ1-2|-|TRBV6-1|-
CASSEGWQGSRGYTF
TGTGCCAGCAGTGAAGGTTGGCAGGGGTCTAGAGGCTACACCTTC
>TRBJ2-1|-|TRBV28|-
CASYRDPYNEQFF
TGTGCCAGTTACAGGGACCCCTACAATGAGCAGTTCTTC
>TRBJ2-1|-|TRBV18|-
CASSGGVLDEQFF
TGTGCCAGCTCAGGAGGGGTCTTGGATGAGCAGTTCTTC
>TRBJ2-3|TRBD2|TRBV5-6|-
CASRDYGTDTQYF
TGTGCCAGCCGGGACTATGGGACAGATACGCAGTATTTT
>TRBJ2-7|TRBD1|TRBV18|-
CASSPPTGVPYF
TGTGCCAGCTCACCACCAACAGGGGTGCCGTACTTC
>TRBJ2-1|TRBD2|TRBV9|few
CASSGNSGGLNEQFF
TGTGCCAGCAGTGGCAATAGCGGGGGTTTGAATGAGCAGTTCTTC
>TRBJ1-2|-|TRBV13|-
CASSLGGSAGYTF
TGTGCCAGCAGCTTGGGGGGGTCTGCTGGCTACACCTTC
>TRBJ2-5|TRBD1|TRBV6-5|-
CASRGQGAQETQYF
TGTGCCAGCAGGGGACAGGGGGCGCAAGAGACCCAGTACTTC
>TRBJ2-5|TRBD2|TRBV4-1|-
CASSQDGTSGQETQYF
TGCGCCAGCAGCCAAGATGGGACTAGCGGACAAGAGACCCAGTACTTC
>TRBJ2-1|-|TRBV9|-
CASSRGGVGVDEQFF
TGTGCCAGCAGCAGGGGTGGGGTTGGGGTCGATGAGCAGTTCTTC
>TRBJ2-4|-|TRBV14|-
CASSQDLYKGEMSKNIQYF
TGTGCCAGCAGCCAAGATCTCTATAAGGGGGAAATGTCCAAAAACATTCAGTACTTC
>TRBJ1-2|-|TRBV7-9|-
CASSSLGGSYTF
TGTGCCAGCAGCTCCTTGGGGGGGAGCTACACCTTC
>TRBJ1-6|TRBD1|TRBV28|-
CASSPRDRVSSPLHF
TGTGCCAGCAGTCCCCGGGACAGGGTCTCCTCACCCCTCCACTTT
>TRBJ1-2|TRBD1|TRBV5-1|-
CASSGGQEITSGYTF
TGCGCCAGCAGCGGAGGACAGGAAATAACGAGCGGCTACACCTTC
>TRBJ2-7|-|TRBV7-8|-
CASSFLEGSYEQYF
TGTGCCAGCAGCTTTTTGGAGGGCTCCTACGAGCAGTACTTC
>TRBJ2-4|-|TRBV19|-
CASSIGRQEYF
TGTGCCAGTAGTATAGGGCGTCAGGAGTACTTC
>TRBJ1-2|-|TRBV9|-
CASSVQQGGYGYTF
TGTGCCAGCAGCGTTCAACAGGGAGGGTATGGCTACACCTTC
>TRBJ1-3|TRBD1|TRBV7-9|-
CASSSRDRGTGNTIYF
TGTGCCAGCAGTTCCCGGGACAGGGGAACTGGAAACACCATATATTTT
>TRBJ2-7|-|TRBV7-9|-
CASSQELDSYEQYF
TGTGCCAGCAGCCAAGAATTGGACAGCTACGAGCAGTACTTC
>TRBJ1-1|-|TRBV30|once
CAWSVVGGLAFF
TGTGCCTGGAGTGTTGTTGGGGGGTTGGCTTTCTTT
>TRBJ2-5|-|TRBV12-3/TRBV12-4|-
CASSPFGETQYF
TGTGCCAGCAGTCCCTTCGGGGAGACCCAGTACTTC
>TRBJ2-1|TRBD2|TRBV29-1|-
CSVASGINEQFF
TGCAGCGTCGCTAGCGGCATCAATGAGCAGTTCTTC
>TRBJ1-5|TRBD1|TRBV5-1|once
CASSPGQGVNSNQPQHF
TGCGCCAGCAGCCCGGGACAGGGCGTCAATAGCAATCAGCCCCAGCATTTT
>TRBJ2-5|TRBD2|TRBV6-2/TRBV6-3|-
CASSGPAAGEQETQYF
TGTGCCAGCAGTGGCCCGGCAGCGGGGGAACAAGAGACCCAGTACTTC
>TRBJ2-5|TRBD2|TRBV30|-
CAWSVRGWKETQYF
TGTGCCTGGAGTGTGCGGGGGTGGAAAGAGACCCAGTACTTC
>TRBJ2-2|-|TRBV7-9|-
CASSLGQGPGELFF
TGTGCCAGCAGCTTAGGGCAGGGGCCCGGGGAGCTGTTTTTT
>TRBJ2-3|-|TRBV5-1|-
CASSLPTGRDTQYF
TGCGCCAGCAGCCTCCCGACAGGACGGGATACGCAGTATTTT
>TRBJ2-1|TRBD2|TRBV12-5|-
CASGPSGRASYNEQFF
TGTGCTAGTGGACCTAGCGGGAGAGCCTCTTACAATGAGCAGTTCTTC
>TRBJ2-1|-|TRBV7-2|-
CASSLGATYNEQFF
TGTGCCAGCAGCTTGGGCGCTACCTACAATGAGCAGTTCTTC